Each of the 27 T cell receptor beta chains below was sequenced from the same sample in a study of blood T cell repertoires in COVID-19. The data were produced by immunoSEQ multiplex PCR, yet TCRdb's version contains in-frame clones alone and is incomplete. Altogether 65,000 to 70,000 clones are present, around 88% being singletons, with the ten largest covering about 15%. The source material was peripheral blood. Every receptor here comes from a man in his forties with COVID-19, enrolled during active disease.

This clone was detected a few times. CDR3 in amino acids: CASSEVGGQEKLFF. The CDR3 DNA reads as TGTGCCAGCAGTGAGGTCGGGGGGCAAGAAAAACTGTTTTTT. The chain joins TRBV6-1 to TRBJ1-4; perhaps TRBD1 as D (6 bases). CDR3 size: 14 residues. Germline V gene data show CDR1 as MNHNS and CDR2 as SASEGT. The V and J ends lost 3 bases and 8 bases respectively, with 13 bases between them.

The rearrangement uses TRBV7-9 and TRBJ1-2; 9 bases line up with TRBD1. V dropped 5 bases and J dropped 2; count of bases not matched to a gene: 9. Germline assignment: CDR1 SEHNR and CDR2 FQNEAQ (reference sequence). CDR3 length equals 16 residues. The CDR3 coding sequence is TGTGCCAGCAGCCCCTCCACCGGGACAGGGAACTATGGCTACACCTTC. Its translation is CASSPSTGTGNYGYTF.

This clone has more than one count but fewer than ten. This sequence joins TRBV28 and TRBJ2-5; D gene unclear. The length of the CDR3 is 11 residues. V was pared by 3 bases and J by 5 bases, with 4 bases between. The germline V gene encodes CDR1 MDHEN and CDR2 SYDVKM. The CDR3: CASSFHETQYF. The CDR3 DNA is TGTGCCAGCAGTTTTCATGAGACCCAGTACTTC.

The chain combines TRBV3-1 (or the pseudogene TRBV3-2) with TRBJ1-3; 8 bases fit TRBD1. With 4 bases clipped from V and 4 bases from J, the junction kept 6 bases outside the gene matches. Germline CDR1 is LGHDT and CDR2 is YNNKEL (reference sequence). This CDR3 has 15 amino acids. CDR3 DNA: TGTGCCAGCAGCCGTGGACAGGGACCGGGAAACACCATATATTTT. Amino acid sequence: CASSRGQGPGNTIYF.

The V gene is TRBV10-1, the J gene TRBJ1-2; 9 nucleotides match TRBD1. The CDR3 extends over 15 amino acids. The trim removed 3 bases at V and 8 bases at J, leaving 10 bases unmatched. CDR1 and CDR2 from the germline V gene are WNHNN and SYGVQD (reference sequence). As DNA, the CDR3 is TGCGCCAGCAGTGAAACCGGGACAGGGAGGCACGGCTACACCTTC. Residues: CASSETGTGRHGYTF.

The chain has TRBV28 and TRBJ1-2; TRBD1 aligns across 7 bases. In germline, CDR1 is MDHEN, CDR2 SYDVKM. V dropped 1 base and J dropped 5; count of bases not matched to a gene: 4. The CDR3 contains 14 residues. DNA of the CDR3: TGTGCCAGCAGTTTATACGGGACAGAGTATGGCTACACCTTC. It specifies CASSLYGTEYGYTF.

The rearrangement links TRBV11-3 to TRBJ1-3; no clear D gene. The CDR3 extends over 19 amino acids. V was cut by 5 bases and J by 2 bases, with 25 bases left in between. Germline V gene lookup returns CDR1 SGHNT and CDR2 YENEEA. CDR3 region: CASSPRRSRPDLPGNTIYF. As DNA, the CDR3 is TGTGCCAGCAGCCCACGTAGGAGTCGTCCGGATCTTCCTGGAAACACCATATATTTT.

This rearrangement joins TRBV4-1 to TRBJ1-4; D ambiguous. The CDR3 has 13 amino acids. The germline V and J ends were trimmed by 4 bases and 8 bases, with 11 bases remaining between them. The germline gives CDR1 MGHRA, CDR2 YSYEKL. This chain's CDR3 is CASSPWRAEKLFF. The DNA of the CDR3 is TGCGCCAGCAGCCCCTGGAGGGCCGAAAAACTGTTTTTT.

The chain combines TRBV27 with TRBJ2-7; TRBD1 aligns across 9 bases. The trim removed 6 bases at V and 6 bases at J, leaving 9 bases unmatched. CDR1 MNHEY and CDR2 SMNVEV come from the germline V gene (reference sequence). The CDR3 is 14 residues long. The CDR3 nucleotides read TGTGCCAGCAGGGGGACAGGGCTTGATGGCGAGCAGTACTTC. It yields the protein CASRGTGLDGEQYF.

This chain connects TRBV6-1 to TRBJ1-1; D may be TRBD1 (5 bases). CDR1 MNHNS and CDR2 SASEGT come from the germline V gene. CDR3 length: 14 amino acids. Trimming pared 0 bases from V and 3 bases from J, leaving 8 bases between. CDR3 in amino acids: CASSEAGGDTEAFF. The CDR3 DNA reads as TGTGCCAGCAGTGAAGCCGGGGGGGACACTGAAGCTTTCTTT.

The gene calls are TRBV15 and TRBJ2-5; 7 bases map to TRBD1. Germline V gene lookup returns CDR1 LNHNV and CDR2 YYDKDF (reference sequence). Unmatched junction bases numbered 9, after V lost 4 bases and J lost 4 bases. The CDR3 is 15 residues long. The CDR3 protein is CATSINRGSVETQYF. The CDR3 DNA sequence: TGTGCCACCAGCATTAACAGGGGCAGTGTAGAGACCCAGTACTTC.

This chain uses TRBV7-9 with TRBJ1-5; D is ambiguous. Trimming stripped 5 bases from V and 4 bases from J, with 12 bases between. The CDR3 is 14 amino acids. Germline V gene data show CDR1 as SEHNR and CDR2 as FQNEAQ (reference sequence). The CDR3 here is CASSTPKENQPQHF. CDR3 nucleotide sequence: TGTGCCAGCAGCACCCCTAAGGAGAATCAGCCCCAGCATTTT.

CDR3 nucleotides: TGTGCCAGCAGCTCTAGAGAAATGAACACTGAAGCTTTCTTT. This sequence encodes CASSSREMNTEAFF. The chain recombines TRBV7-8 with TRBJ1-1; no clear D gene. The CDR3 runs 14 residues. V lost 4 bases and J lost 0, with 9 bases in between. The germline CDR1 and CDR2 sequences are SGHVS and FQNEAQ.

The chain couples TRBV2 to TRBJ2-7; no reliable D call. CDR1 and CDR2 from the germline V gene are SNHLY and FYNNEI. Trimming left V 1 base short and J 6 bases short, with 10 bases between. This CDR3 region has 13 residues. The CDR3 loop reads CASSEGQAREQYF. Here the CDR3 DNA reads TGTGCCAGCAGTGAAGGCCAGGCACGCGAGCAGTACTTC. The variable domain in full, with the rest retrieved from reference TRBV2 and TRBJ2-7, is EPEVTQTPSHQVTQMGQEVILRCVPISNHLYFYWYRQILGQKVEFLVSFYNNEISEKSEIFDDQFSVERPDGSNFTLKIRSTKLEDSAMYFCASSEGQAREQYFGPGTRLTVT.

This chain links TRBV5-1 with TRBJ2-5; 7 bases fit TRBD2. Trimming took 0 bases from V and 5 from J; bases not matched to a gene: 7. The CDR3 consists of 15 residues. The V gene's germline CDR1 is SGHRS and CDR2 YFSETQ. CDR3 region: CASSLGQGGLETQYF. CDR3 coding DNA: TGCGCCAGCAGCTTGGGGCAGGGAGGGCTGGAGACCCAGTACTTC. The full variable domain, rest sourced from reference TRBV5-1 and TRBJ2-5, is KAGVTQTPRYLIKTRGQQVTLSCSPISGHRSVSWYQQTPGQGLQFLFEYFSETQRNKGNFPGRFSGRQFSNSRSEMNVSTLELGDSALYLCASSLGQGGLETQYFGPGTRLLVL.

V gene TRBV28 combines with J gene TRBJ1-5; 9 nucleotides line up with TRBD1. The CDR3 runs 17 residues. The germline V gene has CDR1 MDHEN and CDR2 SYDVKM. Losses at the gene ends were 7 bases for V and 1 base for J; bases not matched to a gene: 11. CDR3 sequence (DNA): TGTGCCAGCACTCCGGGACAGGGAGGTTGGAGCAATCAGCCCCAGCATTTT. It translates to CASTPGQGGWSNQPQHF.

The chain uses TRBV7-9 and TRBJ2-3; 9 bases are a match to TRBD1. Unmatched junction bases numbered 9, after V lost 4 bases and J lost 1 base. Per the germline V gene, CDR1 is SEHNR and CDR2 is FQNEAQ (reference sequence). The CDR3 is 17 amino acids. CDR3: CASSSTQGARGTDTQYF. CDR3 bases: TGTGCCAGCAGCTCCACACAGGGGGCGCGGGGCACAGATACGCAGTATTTT.

The chain carries TRBV30 and TRBJ2-7; maybe TRBD2 (5 bases). Germline V lookup: CDR1 GTSNPN, CDR2 SVGIG (reference sequence). Trimming took off 2 bases at V and 0 bases at J, with 14 bases between the two ends. CDR3 size: 15 residues. Written as DNA, the CDR3 is TGTGCCTGGAGTAGGAGCGAGCGGACCTCCTACGAGCAGTACTTC. It yields the protein CAWSRSERTSYEQYF.

V is TRBV10-1 and J is TRBJ2-2, with a tentative D call TRBD2 (5 bases). CDR1 and CDR2 from the germline V gene are WNHNN and SYGVQD (reference sequence). CDR3 length: 12 residues. V shed 8 bases and J shed 7 bases, with 11 bases lying between them. The chain's CDR3 is CASRSGSGELFF. CDR3 sequence (DNA): TGCGCCAGCCGATCGGGGAGCGGGGAGCTGTTTTTT.

The chain carries TRBV2 and TRBJ2-5; unclear D gene. Per germline, CDR1 SNHLY and CDR2 FYNNEI. The CDR3 runs 15 residues. The V and J ends lost 0 bases and 0 bases respectively, with 8 bases between them. CDR3 in DNA: TGTGCCAGCAGTGAAGCGCGCACAGACCAAGAGACCCAGTACTTC. Translation: CASSEARTDQETQYF.

The chain employs TRBV6-5 and TRBJ1-2, with D maybe TRBD1 (6 bases). Germline CDR1 MNHEY, CDR2 SVGAGI. The V gene lost 5 bases and the J gene lost 6 bases, with 13 bases spanning the gap. CDR3 length equals 13 residues. The CDR3 protein is CASSLGGPNGYTF. DNA for the CDR3: TGTGCCAGCAGTCTGGGGGGGCCAAATGGCTACACCTTC.

The chain is built from TRBV29-1 and TRBJ2-7; a weak D match, TRBD1 (5 bases). Germline CDR1 SQVTM, CDR2 ANQGSEA. The CDR3 totals 12 residues. V lost 3 bases, J lost 5 bases, and 11 bases lay in between. The CDR3 reads CSVERDSNEQYF. CDR3 nucleotides: TGCAGCGTTGAGAGAGACAGTAACGAGCAGTACTTC.

The chain has TRBV5-1 and TRBJ2-7; TRBD2 is a possible D gene (6 bases). V was cut by 1 base and J by 3 bases, with 11 bases left in between. CDR1 and CDR2 from the germline V gene are SGHRS and YFSETQ. There are 14 residues in the CDR3. The CDR3 region has the DNA TGCGCCAGCAGCTTGAGAGGAGCGGGCTACGAGCAGTACTTC. This sequence encodes CASSLRGAGYEQYF.

This chain connects TRBV5-4 to TRBJ2-4, with 8 bases lining up with TRBD1. The germline V gene encodes CDR1 SGHNT and CDR2 YYREEE (reference sequence). This CDR3 has 14 residues. Losses at the gene ends were 4 bases for V and 8 bases for J; bases not matched to a gene: 8. Here the CDR3 reads CASSPPGQGDIQYF. DNA for the CDR3: TGTGCCAGCAGCCCGCCCGGACAGGGAGACATTCAGTACTTC.

This clone has just one count. Other DNA variants within this sample encode the same CDR3. The V gene is TRBV5-1, the J gene TRBJ1-6, with 7 positions matching TRBD1. The CDR3 spans 16 residues. The germline V gene has CDR1 SGHRS and CDR2 YFSETQ. The V segment lost 2 bases and the J segment 0 bases; nucleotides outside the gene matches: 2. DNA for the CDR3: TGCGCCAGCAGCTTAGGGGGCAGCTCCTATAATTCACCCCTCCACTTT. It specifies CASSLGGSSYNSPLHF.

J is TRBJ1-1 and V is TRBV10-2, with TRBD1 matching 7 bases. Germline-derived CDR1 and CDR2 are WSHSY and SAAADI. The CDR3 extends over 16 amino acids. The trim removed 5 bases at V and 1 base at J, leaving 10 bases unmatched. The CDR3 DNA reads as TGCGCCAGCAGTTCAGATACCGGGACAGAGAACACTGAAGCTTTCTTT. Translating it yields CASSSDTGTENTEAFF.

The chain employs TRBV19 and TRBJ2-2, with D maybe TRBD1 (6 bases). The CDR3 length is 15 residues. Germline V gene data show CDR1 as LNHDA and CDR2 as SQIVND (reference sequence). Trimming stripped 7 bases from V and 5 bases from J, with 17 bases between. The CDR3 bases are TGTGCCAGTACCCCCCGGCAGGGGTGGACCGGGGAGCTGTTTTTT. Its translation is CASTPRQGWTGELFF.